A single sample gave rise to the 6 T cell receptor beta chains below, sequenced in a study of T cell responses to AZD1222 COVID-19 vaccine. Assay used: immunoSEQ multiplex PCR; TCRdb lists only in-frame clones, some missing. Here the sample spans tens of thousands of clones, 70% to 90% being singletons. Sample: peripheral blood, taken on day 0 of AZD1222 vaccination. All receptors derive from an adult in good health.

The chain is built from TRBV18 and TRBJ2-1; weak D call: TRBD2 (6 bases). The germline CDR1 and CDR2 sequences are KGHSH and LQKENI. Between the trimmed V and J ends, which lost 1 base and 6 bases, there was a span of 16 bases. This CDR3 has 16 residues. CDR3 loop: CASSPLKGGRINEQFF. The CDR3 DNA follows: TGTGCCAGCTCACCACTGAAAGGAGGGCGGATCAATGAGCAGTTCTTC.

The table lists this clone with a few counts. The chain joins TRBV28 to TRBJ2-7, with a tentative D call TRBD1 (5 bases). The CDR3 loop spans 14 amino acids. Trimming stripped 1 base from V and 5 bases from J, with 12 bases between. Per germline, CDR1 MDHEN and CDR2 SYDVKM. CDR3 bases: TGTGCCAGCAGTTTATTCGGGCAGGGCCACGAGCAGTACTTC. As protein: CASSLFGQGHEQYF.

The chain carries TRBV21-1 and TRBJ1-2; the tabulated D call, TRBD1, remains unverified against the DNA. TRBV21-1 is a recognized pseudogene. The CDR3 loop spans 15 amino acids. CDR3 coding DNA: TGTGCCAGCAGCAAAGGGGGCCTCCCTAACTATGGCTACACCTTC. It specifies CASSKGGLPNYGYTF.

With regard to this clone: The junction shows a germline mismatch at one end, possibly a read error. The rearrangement joins TRBV2 to TRBJ2-1; perhaps TRBD2 as D (5 bases). Germline CDR1 reads SNHLY; CDR2 reads FYNNEI. The CDR3 runs 11 residues. CDR3 coding DNA: TGTGCCAGCAGTGCCGACTCCACCGGGGTCTTC. Protein sequence: CASSADSTGVF.

CDR3 sequence (DNA): TGTGCCAGTAGTATGAGAAGCGGGGCAGAGACCCAGTACTTC. This gives the protein CASSMRSGAETQYF. This chain links TRBV19 with TRBJ2-5; 7 bases are a match to TRBD2. Germline CDR1 is LNHDA and CDR2 is SQIVND (reference sequence). The ends lost 3 bases at V and 4 bases at J; junction bases unmatched: 5. The CDR3 length is 14 residues.

The rearrangement joins TRBV5-4 to TRBJ2-7, with D perhaps TRBD1 or TRBD2 (5 bases each). The V end lost 7 bases, the J end lost 2 bases, and 13 bases lay between the germline ends. Per the germline V gene, CDR1 is SGHNT and CDR2 is YYREEE (reference sequence). CDR3 length equals 13 residues. This CDR3 reads CASGDQGPYEQYF. DNA of the CDR3: TGTGCCAGCGGGGACCAGGGTCCCTACGAGCAGTACTTC.